The 32 T cell receptor beta chains given below trace back to one sample, sequenced in a study of cytomegalovirus exposure and HLA in healthy donors. With 60 Vbeta and 13 Jbeta primers, the PCR was carried out. Sequenced by immunoSEQ multiplex PCR; TCRdb stores in-frame clones only, minus some. The sample has about 100,000 clones, roughly 76% seen once; the top ten hold under 20%. Sequencing was performed on PBMCs. These receptors were taken from an older woman in good health and CMV-seropositive.

This chain connects TRBV2 to TRBJ1-5, with D possibly matching TRBD1 (5 bases). V was cut by 2 bases and J by 6 bases, with 17 bases left in between. This CDR3 is 16 amino acids long. CDR1 and CDR2 from the germline V gene are SNHLY and FYNNEI. CDR3 DNA sequence: TGTGCCAGCAGTGAACCCCCACTTGCGGGGACTCAGCCCCAGCATTTT. The encoded protein is CASSEPPLAGTQPQHF.

This sequence joins TRBV7-9 and TRBJ2-3; no reliable D call. Trimming shortened V by 2 bases and J by 1 base, and 4 bases separated the two germline ends. Germline CDR1 SEHNR, CDR2 FQNEAQ (reference sequence). CDR3 length: 13 residues. As DNA, the CDR3 is TGTGCCAGCAGCTTATCCGGCACAGATACGCAGTATTTT. It yields the protein CASSLSGTDTQYF.

The chain couples TRBV30 to TRBJ2-7; 12 bases fit TRBD1. Trimming removed 0 bases from V and 4 bases from J; junction bases left unmatched: 4. This CDR3 has 15 residues. The V gene's germline CDR1 is GTSNPN and CDR2 SVGIG (reference sequence). DNA for the CDR3: TGTGCCTGGAGTGTAGGGACAGGGGGCGGTTACGAGCAGTACTTC. Its protein is CAWSVGTGGGYEQYF.

The chain couples TRBV19 to TRBJ1-3; the D gene is possibly TRBD1 (6 bases). This CDR3 contains 15 residues. V lost 2 bases to trimming and J lost 3 bases, with 11 bases between them. From germline, CDR1 is LNHDA and CDR2 SQIVND (reference sequence). DNA of the CDR3: TGTGCCAGTAGTATACAGGGGATTGGTGGAAACACCATATATTTT. Translating gives CASSIQGIGGNTIYF.

This CDR3 is CSEQDRETGELFF. CDR3 DNA: TGCAGCGAACAGGACAGAGAGACCGGGGAGCTGTTTTTT. The chain links TRBV29-1 to TRBJ2-2, with D maybe TRBD1 (6 bases). CDR3 length: 13 residues. Germline V CDR1 and CDR2: SQVTM, ANQGSEA. V shed 7 bases and J shed 5 bases, with 14 bases lying between them.

The V gene is TRBV18, the J gene TRBJ2-7; 9 positions match TRBD1. J gave up 2 bases and V 4 bases, and 6 bases lay outside the gene matches. This CDR3 has 15 residues. CDR1 KGHSH and CDR2 LQKENI come from the germline V gene. In DNA, the CDR3 is TGTGCCAGCTCACGGGGGACAGGGATTACCTACGAGCAGTACTTC. Translating gives CASSRGTGITYEQYF.

This clone was picked up a small number of times. DNA of the CDR3: TGTGCCAGCAGCTTGTTACTCGACACTGAAGCTTTCTTT. Its protein product is CASSLLLDTEAFF. The V gene is TRBV5-4, the J gene TRBJ1-1; no reliable D call. Deletions cut 1 base from V and 3 bases from J, with 7 bases between. Germline CDR1 SGHNT, CDR2 YYREEE (reference sequence). This CDR3 is 13 amino acids long.

This chain joins TRBV7-9 and TRBJ1-2; 7 bases agree with TRBD1. Germline V lookup: CDR1 SEHNR, CDR2 FQNEAQ (reference sequence). V dropped 5 bases and J dropped 3; count of bases not matched to a gene: 3. This CDR3 region has 13 residues. The CDR3 DNA reads TGTGCCAGCAGCCTTCAGGGGGACTATGGCTACACCTTC. Translating it yields CASSLQGDYGYTF.

The chain combines TRBV5-4 with TRBJ1-2, with 7 nucleotides matching TRBD1. CDR1 and CDR2 from the germline V gene are SGHNT and YYREEE (reference sequence). V dropped 4 bases and J dropped 4; count of bases not matched to a gene: 10. This CDR3 has 15 amino acids. The CDR3 sequence: CASSRREGAVYGYTF. In DNA, the CDR3 is TGTGCCAGCAGCCGACGGGAGGGGGCAGTCTATGGCTACACCTTC.

The chain joins TRBV9 to TRBJ1-2; D unresolved. CDR3 length: 12 residues. Trimming pared 4 bases from V and 1 base from J, leaving 5 bases between. CDR1 and CDR2 (germline): SGDLS, YYNGEE. CDR3 sequence: CASSLSNYGYTF. CDR3 nucleotides: TGTGCCAGCAGCCTAAGTAACTATGGCTACACCTTC.

V gene TRBV28 combines with J gene TRBJ1-1, with TRBD1 as a possible D gene (6 bases). Per germline, CDR1 MDHEN and CDR2 SYDVKM. Trimming took 5 bases from V and 2 from J, leaving 12 bases between them. The CDR3 runs 14 residues. For the CDR3, the DNA is TGTGCCAGCAGTGTCCACAGGGAAAACACTGAAGCTTTCTTT. Amino acids: CASSVHRENTEAFF.

The chain joins TRBV11-3 to TRBJ2-3, with a possible D match to TRBD2 (5 bases). Trimming pared 1 base from V and 6 bases from J, leaving 8 bases between. Germline V lookup: CDR1 SGHNT, CDR2 YENEEA. This CDR3 contains 13 residues. The CDR3 region has the DNA TGTGCCAGCAGCTTAGGGCTAGCCGATACGCAGTATTTT. This translates into CASSLGLADTQYF.

V and J are TRBV11-2 and TRBJ2-2; unclear D gene. V lost 1 base to trimming and J lost 1 base, with 10 bases between them. The CDR3 runs 16 residues. Per the germline V gene, CDR1 is SGHAT and CDR2 is FQNNGV. CDR3 DNA: TGTGCCAGCAGCTTAGGAGTATGGAGGAACACCGGGGAGCTGTTTTTT. Amino acids: CASSLGVWRNTGELFF.

The V gene is TRBV7-3, the J gene TRBJ2-1; possible D gene TRBD2, 5 bases. CDR1 is SGHTA, CDR2 FQGTGA, per germline. Trimming took off 3 bases at V and 9 bases at J, with 12 bases between the two ends. There are 13 residues in the CDR3. CDR3 nucleotides: TGTGCCAGCAGCTTGGGCAAAGCGGCTGAGCAGTTCTTC. Encoded protein: CASSLGKAAEQFF.

This clone was counted between two and nine times. The chain has TRBV7-9 and TRBJ1-4; D gene unclear. Trimming pared 6 bases from V and 8 bases from J, leaving 16 bases between. The CDR3 loop spans 14 amino acids. CDR1 is SEHNR, CDR2 FQNEAQ, per germline (reference sequence). The CDR3 DNA follows: TGTGCCAGCAGTATGGGGAGGGCGTGGGAAAAACTGTTTTTT. It translates to CASSMGRAWEKLFF.

The J gene is TRBJ1-2, the V gene TRBV5-1, with 7 positions matching TRBD1. V lost 4 bases to trimming and J lost 5 bases; unmatched junction nucleotides: 8. Per the germline V gene, CDR1 is SGHRS and CDR2 is YFSETQ. The CDR3 runs to 14 residues. The CDR3 nucleotides read TGCGCCAGCAGCCGGGACAGCGGAGATTATGGCTACACCTTC. This codes for CASSRDSGDYGYTF. Drawing the rest from reference TRBV5-1 and TRBJ1-2, the complete variable domain is KAGVTQTPRYLIKTRGQQVTLSCSPISGHRSVSWYQQTPGQGLQFLFEYFSETQRNKGNFPGRFSGRQFSNSRSEMNVSTLELGDSALYLCASSRDSGDYGYTFGSGTRLTVV.

This chain joins TRBV30 and TRBJ2-1; 8 bases agree with TRBD1. The CDR3 extends over 14 amino acids. The V gene end was trimmed by 6 bases and the J gene end by 0 bases; junction bases not matched to a gene: 4. Germline values: CDR1 GTSNPN, CDR2 SVGIG (reference sequence). CDR3 residues: CACPQGGSYNEQFF. In DNA, the CDR3 is TGTGCCTGTCCACAGGGGGGCTCCTACAATGAGCAGTTCTTC.

This chain connects TRBV7-9 to TRBJ1-4; 7 bases are a match to TRBD1. There are 14 residues in the CDR3. From germline, CDR1 is SEHNR and CDR2 FQNEAQ (reference sequence). After removal of 5 bases from V and 8 bases from J, the junction contained 8 bases not matched to a gene. The CDR3 nucleotides read TGTGCCAGCAGCCAAGACAGGGCAAGCGAAAAACTGTTTTTT. This codes for CASSQDRASEKLFF.

The rearrangement joins TRBV6-1 to TRBJ2-3, with 9 bases lining up with TRBD2. The CDR3 totals 14 residues. Germline lookup yields CDR1 MNHNS and CDR2 SASEGT. The J segment lost 4 bases and the V segment lost 6 bases, leaving 5 bases of the junction unmatched. In nucleotides, the CDR3 is TGTGCCAGCAGGCCGGGACTAGCATCAGATACGCAGTATTTT. Protein: CASRPGLASDTQYF.

V gene TRBV5-1 combines with J gene TRBJ2-2, with TRBD1 as a possible D gene (6 bases). V gave up 0 bases and J gave up 6 bases, with 12 bases separating them. The CDR3 length is 15 residues. Looked up from germline, CDR1 is SGHRS and CDR2 is YFSETQ. The CDR3 sequence: CASSLVQGRAGELFF. In DNA, the CDR3 is TGCGCCAGCAGCTTGGTCCAGGGGCGAGCCGGGGAGCTGTTTTTT.

The V call is TRBV28, the J call TRBJ2-2; D might be TRBD1 (6 bases). Germline CDR1 is MDHEN and CDR2 is SYDVKM. Trimming removed 7 bases at V and 7 bases at J, with 16 bases between. The CDR3 runs to 14 residues. CDR3 DNA sequence: TGTGCCAGCAATCAGGGGATGGGTGTCGGGGAGCTGTTTTTT. As protein: CASNQGMGVGELFF.

The chain employs TRBV9 and TRBJ2-1; TRBD1 aligns across 10 bases. The V segment lost 4 bases and the J segment 6 bases; nucleotides outside the gene matches: 10. Per the germline V gene, CDR1 is SGDLS and CDR2 is YYNGEE. This CDR3 has 16 residues. CDR3 sequence (DNA): TGTGCCAGCAGCTTCTCCCGGGACAGGGGATTCAATGAGCAGTTCTTC. It encodes CASSFSRDRGFNEQFF.

The rearrangement uses TRBV14 and TRBJ2-5; the match to TRBD2 covers 13 bases. Losses at the gene ends were 4 bases for V and 4 bases for J; bases not matched to a gene: 3. The CDR3 spans 15 residues. Per germline, CDR1 SGHDN and CDR2 FVKESK. The CDR3 reads CASSRGLAGVETQYF. The CDR3 DNA reads TGTGCCAGCAGCCGTGGACTAGCGGGAGTAGAGACCCAGTACTTC.

The rearrangement links TRBV28 to TRBJ1-1, with TRBD1 identical over 8 bases. Germline V gene lookup returns CDR1 MDHEN and CDR2 SYDVKM. V lost 3 bases, J lost 10 bases, and 4 bases stayed unmatched. This CDR3 has 12 residues. CDR3 sequence reads: CASSFQQGAAFF. CDR3 DNA: TGTGCCAGCAGTTTTCAGCAGGGGGCAGCTTTCTTT.

The rearrangement links TRBV7-9 to TRBJ2-7; 11 bases are shared with TRBD2. Trimming removed 5 bases from V and 1 base from J; junction bases left unmatched: 13. This CDR3 contains 18 residues. Germline CDR1 SEHNR, CDR2 FQNEAQ (reference sequence). CDR3 sequence: CASSVSRTGTSGSYEQYF. The CDR3 coding sequence is TGTGCCAGCAGCGTCAGTCGGACCGGGACTAGCGGTTCCTACGAGCAGTACTTC.

The chain recombines TRBV28 with TRBJ2-7; D is ambiguous. V gave up 3 bases and J gave up 9 bases, with 9 bases separating them. CDR3 length: 11 residues. In germline, CDR1 is MDHEN, CDR2 SYDVKM. The CDR3, as DNA: TGTGCCAGCAGTTTTTTTTCCGTGCAGTACTTC. Its translation: CASSFFSVQYF.

V usage is TRBV19 and J usage is TRBJ1-3; D unresolved. This CDR3 is 14 amino acids long. Germline loops: CDR1 LNHDA, CDR2 SQIVND (reference sequence). The germline V and J ends were trimmed by 0 bases and 2 bases, with 5 bases remaining between them. The CDR3: CASSIDPAGNTIYF. CDR3 DNA sequence: TGTGCCAGTAGTATAGACCCCGCTGGAAACACCATATATTTT.

The chain uses TRBV5-4 and TRBJ2-2; D is possibly TRBD2 (5 bases). The CDR3 sequence is 14 residues long. The germline V and J ends were trimmed by 3 bases and 7 bases, with 13 bases remaining between them. Germline lookup yields CDR1 SGHNT and CDR2 YYREEE (reference sequence). CDR3 residues: CASSSRMAGGELFF. CDR3 DNA sequence: TGTGCCAGCAGCTCCCGTATGGCGGGCGGGGAGCTGTTTTTT.

This clone showed up just a few times. This chain joins TRBV30 and TRBJ2-7; maybe TRBD1 (6 bases). The CDR3 consists of 13 residues. The ends were cut back, 3 bases at V and 0 bases at J, with 9 bases in the middle. The germline V gene has CDR1 GTSNPN and CDR2 SVGIG (reference sequence). CDR3 in amino acids: CAWRWTASYEQYF. Written as DNA, the CDR3 is TGTGCCTGGAGGTGGACAGCCTCCTACGAGCAGTACTTC.

The V call is TRBV4-1, the J call TRBJ2-1; no definite D call. Trimming cost V 2 bases and J 9 bases, with 14 bases left between them. This CDR3 comprises 14 residues. CDR1 MGHRA and CDR2 YSYEKL come from the germline V gene. The CDR3 DNA reads TGCGCCAGCAGCCAATCTAGAATACAATTTGAGCAGTTCTTC. Its protein is CASSQSRIQFEQFF.

This clone was seen once. The chain links TRBV5-1 to TRBJ2-3, with TRBD1 as a possible D gene (6 bases). This CDR3 is 12 amino acids long. Germline V gene lookup returns CDR1 SGHRS and CDR2 YFSETQ. V lost 1 base and J lost 6, with 6 bases in between. CDR3: CASSLRGDTQYF. The CDR3 DNA sequence: TGCGCCAGCAGCTTGAGGGGGGATACGCAGTATTTT.

V usage is TRBV5-6 and J usage is TRBJ2-5; 7 nucleotides align to TRBD1. Germline CDR1 SGHDT, CDR2 YYEEEE. Trimming removed 3 bases from V and 2 bases from J; junction bases left unmatched: 16. The CDR3 length is 18 residues. CDR3 nucleotide sequence: TGTGCCAGCAGCTCTCAAAATCCAGGGGGACACCATCAAGAGACCCAGTACTTC. It codes for CASSSQNPGGHHQETQYF.